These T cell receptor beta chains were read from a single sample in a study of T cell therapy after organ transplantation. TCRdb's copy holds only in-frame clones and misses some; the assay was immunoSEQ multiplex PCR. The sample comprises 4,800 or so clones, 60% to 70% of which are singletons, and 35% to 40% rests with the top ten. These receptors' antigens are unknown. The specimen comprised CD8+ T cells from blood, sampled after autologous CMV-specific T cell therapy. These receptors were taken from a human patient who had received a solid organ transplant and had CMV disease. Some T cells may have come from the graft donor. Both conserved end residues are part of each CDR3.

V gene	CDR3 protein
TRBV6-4	CASSDSERAEQFF
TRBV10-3	CASSGLGPLYEKLFF
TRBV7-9	CASSFRDTGGNEQFF
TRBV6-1	CASSVLRDSPYEQYF
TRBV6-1	CASSEWGDGETQYF
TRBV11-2	CASSSEQGRNTIYF
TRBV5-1	CASSSTSGGLTNTGELFF
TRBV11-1	CASSIHERGLLSVQFF
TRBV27	CASSYSTGSTEAFF
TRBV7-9	CASSDTAGVSYNEQFF